Listed below are T cell receptor beta chains from one sample, sequenced in a study of T-cell memory formation after mild COVID-19. TCRdb fed the 5' RACE reads into MiXCR, producing one record per CDR3 protein. The table lists 350,000 to 500,000 distinct CDR3 sequences, about 20% of them singletons. The sample consisted of PBMCs or a T cell subset sorted from them (not recorded which). These receptors were collected from a man in his late teens or twenties who had mild COVID-19 (a few samples of this study predate the infection). Cell type and time point are not known. Both conserved end residues are part of each CDR3. A D gene is named only where the DNA matches it firmly. The size of a clone is reported for some rows only, either as once, few or many, or as a class for expanded clones.

clone_size cdr3_length j_call v_call d_call cdr3_aa cdr3_nt
NA 14 TRBJ2-3 TRBV7-2 TRBD2 CASSAGGSTDTQYF TGTGCCAGCAGCGCGGGGGGGAGCACAGATACGCAGTATTTT
NA 13 TRBJ2-1 TRBV6-5 NA CASAFPGLDEQFF TGTGCCAGCGCCTTCCCGGGGTTAGATGAGCAGTTCTTC
many 13 TRBJ1-1 TRBV5-1 NA CASSLGSETEAFF TGCGCCAGCAGTCTGGGATCAGAGACTGAAGCTTTCTTT
NA 16 TRBJ2-6 TRBV7-8 NA CASSLVGRTGANVLTF TGTGCCAGCAGCTTAGTCGGGCGGACCGGGGCCAACGTCCTGACTTTC
many 15 TRBJ2-2 TRBV5-4 TRBD1 CASSLGGQDLGELFF TGTGCCAGCAGCTTGGGGGGACAGGACCTCGGGGAGCTGTTTTTT
many 14 TRBJ1-2 TRBV4-2 NA CASSQDEYSYGYTF TGTGCCAGCAGCCAAGATGAGTATTCCTATGGCTACACCTTC
few 13 TRBJ1-6 TRBV28 TRBD1 CASRLQGDSPLHF TGTGCCAGCAGATTACAGGGGGATTCACCCCTCCACTTT
few 14 TRBJ2-2 TRBV4-2 NA CASSYGRGTGELFF TGTGCCAGCAGCTACGGACGGGGTACCGGGGAGCTGTTTTTT
few 16 TRBJ2-6 TRBV4-3 NA CASSQDHRSGANVLTF TGCGCCAGCAGCCAAGATCACAGATCTGGGGCCAACGTCCTGACTTTC
few 14 TRBJ2-5 TRBV5-4 TRBD1 CASSIGQDQETQYF TGTGCCAGCAGCATCGGACAGGACCAAGAGACCCAGTACTTC
NA 12 TRBJ2-1 TRBV4-3 NA CASSQDMDEQFF TGCGCCAGCAGCCAAGATATGGATGAGCAGTTCTTC
NA 14 TRBJ2-2 TRBV27 NA CASSLGWKGGELFF TGTGCCAGCAGTTTAGGTTGGAAAGGGGGGGAGCTGTTTTTT
NA 13 TRBJ2-2 TRBV20-1 TRBD2 CSAASGATGELFF TGCAGTGCGGCTAGCGGGGCGACCGGGGAGCTGTTTTTT
NA 15 TRBJ2-3 TRBV6-5 NA CASSPYIASTDTQYF TGTGCCAGCAGTCCGTACATAGCTAGCACAGATACGCAGTATTTT
many 15 TRBJ2-2 TRBV5-1 NA CASSSQGLGTGELFF TGCGCCAGCAGCAGCCAGGGTTTAGGCACCGGGGAGCTGTTTTTT
NA 13 TRBJ2-7 TRBV24-1 NA CATSSWSNYEQYF TGTGCCACCAGCAGTTGGTCCAACTACGAGCAGTACTTC
few 16 TRBJ2-5 TRBV3-1 TRBD2 CASSPIAGGYPETQYF TGTGCCAGCAGCCCAATAGCGGGGGGCTATCCGGAGACCCAGTACTTC
few 15 TRBJ2-7 TRBV9 TRBD2 CASSGGPGSSYEQYF TGTGCCTCCAGCGGGGGCCCGGGGAGCTCCTACGAGCAGTACTTC
NA 14 TRBJ2-7 TRBV5-1 TRBD1 CASSVGQGLHEQYF TGCGCCAGCAGCGTGGGACAGGGATTGCACGAGCAGTACTTC
NA 12 TRBJ1-2 TRBV6-5 NA CASSSAPGGYTF TGTGCCAGCAGTTCGGCGCCCGGAGGCTACACCTTC
few 12 TRBJ2-2 TRBV5-4 NA CASSADWRELFF TGTGCCAGCAGCGCCGATTGGCGGGAGCTGTTTTTT
few 15 TRBJ2-1 TRBV12-3/TRBV12-4 NA CASTPHDWPWGEQFF TGTGCCAGCACCCCGCACGACTGGCCCTGGGGTGAGCAGTTCTTC
NA 18 TRBJ2-3 TRBV7-3 TRBD2 CASSPWTSGPVFTDTQYF TGTGCCAGCAGCCCCTGGACTAGCGGGCCAGTTTTTACAGATACGCAGTATTTT
NA 13 TRBJ1-4 TRBV6-1 NA CASSARVREKLFF TGTGCCAGCAGTGCCCGGGTTCGCGAAAAACTGTTTTTT
NA 16 TRBJ2-1 TRBV7-9 NA CASSLGEDRPWNEQFF TGTGCCAGCAGCCTAGGGGAGGACCGTCCCTGGAATGAGCAGTTCTTC
few 15 TRBJ2-1 TRBV9 TRBD1 CASSQGERVYNEQFF TGTGCCAGCAGCCAGGGGGAGCGTGTCTACAATGAGCAGTTCTTC
NA 15 TRBJ2-7 TRBV28 NA CASSLSGAPPYEQYF TGTGCCAGCAGTTTATCAGGGGCTCCTCCATACGAGCAGTACTTC
NA 14 TRBJ2-7 TRBV6-6 NA CASSSASGSYEQYF TGTGCCAGCAGTTCCGCGAGCGGCTCCTACGAGCAGTACTTC
few 13 TRBJ2-4 TRBV18 TRBD2 CASSREDGNIQYF TGTGCCAGCTCGCGGGAGGACGGAAACATTCAGTACTTC
NA 13 TRBJ2-4 TRBV29-1 NA CSFRGTGAGIQYF TGCAGCTTTAGAGGGACCGGGGCCGGCATTCAGTACTTC
NA 15 TRBJ1-5 TRBV4-1 NA CASSQVGGRGQPQHF TGCGCCAGCAGCCAAGTGGGGGGGCGCGGGCAGCCCCAGCATTTT
few 11 TRBJ2-7 TRBV12-3/TRBV12-4 NA CASSFAGEQYF TGTGCCAGCAGTTTTGCTGGAGAGCAGTACTTC
many 16 TRBJ2-3 TRBV7-2 TRBD1 CASSPHRDRGRDTQYF TGTGCCAGCAGCCCCCACCGGGACAGGGGGCGAGATACGCAGTATTTT
few 14 TRBJ2-7 TRBV4-3 NA CASSQGGRLNEQYF TGCGCCAGCAGCCAAGGAGGACGGTTGAACGAGCAGTACTTC
NA 15 TRBJ1-6 TRBV7-2 TRBD1 CASREQGGLNSPLHF TGTGCCAGCAGAGAACAGGGGGGGCTTAATTCACCCCTCCACTTT
NA 17 TRBJ2-1 TRBV29-1 TRBD2 CSVGHPDGGKTYNEQFF TGCAGCGTTGGACACCCAGACGGGGGGAAAACCTACAATGAGCAGTTCTTC
NA 14 TRBJ2-3 TRBV6-2/TRBV6-3 NA CASSSSREADTQYF TGTGCCAGCAGTTCTTCCAGGGAGGCAGATACGCAGTATTTT
NA 15 TRBJ2-3 TRBV5-1 TRBD1 CASSYRGEDTDTQYF TGCGCCAGCAGTTACAGGGGGGAGGACACAGATACGCAGTATTTT
few 15 TRBJ2-1 TRBV20-1 TRBD2 CSARDDAGDYNEQFF TGCAGTGCTAGAGATGACGCGGGGGACTACAATGAGCAGTTCTTC
NA 13 TRBJ1-2 TRBV6-5 NA CASSYKVNYGYTF TGTGCCAGCAGTTACAAGGTGAACTATGGCTACACCTTC
NA 16 TRBJ2-3 TRBV4-2 NA CASSQDPLLLTDTQYF TGTGCCAGCAGCCAAGATCCCCTCCTATTAACAGATACGCAGTATTTT
few 15 TRBJ2-4 TRBV5-1 TRBD1 CASSLAGGQENIQYF TGCGCCAGCAGCTTGGCTGGGGGACAGGAAAACATTCAGTACTTC
NA 15 TRBJ2-5 TRBV5-4 NA CASSLPRDSQETQYF TGTGCCAGCAGCCTACCCAGAGACAGCCAAGAGACCCAGTACTTC
NA 13 TRBJ2-2 TRBV5-1 NA CASSPVPPGELFF TGCGCCAGCAGCCCCGTTCCGCCCGGGGAGCTGTTTTTT
NA 15 TRBJ1-1 TRBV4-3 NA CASSQDLERNTEAFF TGCGCCAGCAGCCAAGATCTTGAGAGGAACACTGAAGCTTTCTTT